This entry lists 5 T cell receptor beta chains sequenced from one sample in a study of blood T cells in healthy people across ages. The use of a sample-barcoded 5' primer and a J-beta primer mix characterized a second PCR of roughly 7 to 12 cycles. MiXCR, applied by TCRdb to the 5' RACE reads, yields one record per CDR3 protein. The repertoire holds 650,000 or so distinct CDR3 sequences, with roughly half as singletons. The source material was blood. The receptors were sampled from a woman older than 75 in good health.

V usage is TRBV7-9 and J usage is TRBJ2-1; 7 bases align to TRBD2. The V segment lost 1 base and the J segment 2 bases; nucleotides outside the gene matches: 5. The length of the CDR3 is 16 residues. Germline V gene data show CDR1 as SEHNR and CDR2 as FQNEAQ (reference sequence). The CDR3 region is CASSLEFGTTYNEQFF. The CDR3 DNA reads TGTGCCAGCAGCTTAGAGTTCGGGACTACCTACAATGAGCAGTTCTTC.

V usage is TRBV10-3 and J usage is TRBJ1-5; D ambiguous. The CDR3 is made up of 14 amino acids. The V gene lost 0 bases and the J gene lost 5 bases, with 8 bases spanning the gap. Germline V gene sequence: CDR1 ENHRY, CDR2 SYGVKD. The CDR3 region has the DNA TGTGCCATCAGTGAGTCGTTGGTTGATCAGCCCCAGCATTTT. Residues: CAISESLVDQPQHF.

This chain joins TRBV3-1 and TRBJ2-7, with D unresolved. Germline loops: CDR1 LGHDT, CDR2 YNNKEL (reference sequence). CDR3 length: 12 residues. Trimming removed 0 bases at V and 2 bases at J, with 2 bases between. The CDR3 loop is CASSQDAYEQYF. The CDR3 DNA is TGTGCCAGCAGCCAAGACGCCTACGAGCAGTACTTC.

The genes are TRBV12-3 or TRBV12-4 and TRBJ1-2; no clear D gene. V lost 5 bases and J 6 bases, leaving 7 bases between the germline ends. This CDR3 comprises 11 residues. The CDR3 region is CASSRSDGYTF. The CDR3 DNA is TGTGCCAGCAGTCGGAGCGATGGCTACACCTTC.

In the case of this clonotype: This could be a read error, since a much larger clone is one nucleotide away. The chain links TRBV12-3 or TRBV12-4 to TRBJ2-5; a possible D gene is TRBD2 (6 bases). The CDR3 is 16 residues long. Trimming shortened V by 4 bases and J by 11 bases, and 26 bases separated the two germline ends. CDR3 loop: CASSSLGRGGINQQYF. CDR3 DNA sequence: TGTGCCAGCAGTTCACTGGGAAGGGGAGGAATCAATCAGCAGTACTTC.